This entry features one TCR beta chain sequence. Assay used: immunoSEQ multiplex PCR; TCRdb lists only in-frame clones, some missing. Of about 140,000 clones listed, approximately 84% are singletons. This entry comes from a study of blood T cell repertoires in COVID-19. Looking at the study overall: T cells, B-cell-depleted T cells, or PBMCs supplied cDNA or gDNA.

The CDR3 covers 16 residues. Germline loops: CDR1 SEHNR, CDR2 FQNEAQ (reference sequence). Trimming cost V 5 bases and J 2 bases; bases outside gene matches: 8. The sample consisted of PBMCs or T cells enriched from blood (not recorded which). This receptor was taken from a woman between 45 and 65 years old with acute COVID-19. The V call is TRBV7-9, the J call TRBJ2-2; TRBD2 matches 7 bases. CDR3 coding DNA: TGTGCCAGCAGCCGACGACTAGCTATTAACACCGGGGAGCTGTTTTTT. This encodes CASSRRLAINTGELFF.